These T cell receptor beta chains were read from a single sample in a study of CD8+ T cells in alopecia areata. Generated by immunoSEQ multiplex PCR, the TCRdb table keeps only in-frame clones and is missing some. The sample records under 150,000 clones, about three fifths being singletons. Sequenced input: CD8+ T cells sorted from blood. The receptors stem from a human donor in good health. Both conserved end residues are part of each CDR3. A D gene is named only where the DNA matches it firmly.

J | D | V | CDR3
TRBJ2-3 | TRBD1 | TRBV11-2 | CASSYRQGPTDTQYF
TRBJ2-7 | - | TRBV29-1 | CSVPLQGTYEQYF
TRBJ2-5 | - | TRBV18 | CASSPPGGEETQYF
TRBJ1-1 | - | TRBV6-6 | CASSVDPYTEAFF
TRBJ2-7 | - | TRBV7-8 | CASSLEFGGLYEQYF
TRBJ2-3 | - | TRBV29-1 | CSVVLPDTQYF
TRBJ1-5 | - | TRBV28 | CASSLSTAGSNQPQHF
TRBJ1-2 | - | TRBV7-9 | CASSSGNYGYTF
TRBJ2-7 | - | TRBV29-1 | CSVEGSGDHYEQYF
TRBJ2-6 | TRBD1 | TRBV11-2 | CASSPHSPRQGALFLTF
TRBJ2-3 | TRBD2 | TRBV11-2 | CASSLLLAGGTDTQYF
TRBJ2-7 | - | TRBV4-1 | CASSPKQQLYEQYF
TRBJ2-1 | TRBD2 | TRBV7-2 | CASSPQGLAGAPVSAEQFF
TRBJ2-1 | TRBD1 | TRBV13 | CASSSNGQGYNEQFF
TRBJ2-5 | - | TRBV25-1 | CASRGLLQETQYF
TRBJ2-7 | TRBD2 | TRBV4-2 | CASSQDLAGIREQYF
TRBJ2-1 | TRBD2 | TRBV7-3 | CASSLNQGLANEQFF
TRBJ1-1 | - | TRBV9 | CASSVGGRAEAFF
TRBJ1-2 | TRBD1 | TRBV2 | CGSGQGEGGYTF
TRBJ1-2 | - | TRBV7-6 | CASSLDLQANYGYTF
TRBJ1-1 | - | TRBV7-9 | CASSSRTGRAEAFF
TRBJ2-1 | - | TRBV2 | CASGDFTSHYNEQFF
TRBJ2-5 | - | TRBV6-5 | CASSYRAGWGETQYF
TRBJ2-7 | - | TRBV5-1 | CASSFSQGGDYEQYF
TRBJ1-1 | - | TRBV27 | CASSLYWTPGMNTEAFF
TRBJ2-1 | - | TRBV7-6 | CASSLMVLGGPNEQFF
TRBJ1-2 | - | TRBV2 | CASKKDRNYGYTF
TRBJ2-3 | TRBD2 | TRBV29-1 | CSVGAGVGDTQYF
TRBJ2-1 | - | TRBV6-5 | CASSYSVAGTYNEQFF
TRBJ1-1 | - | TRBV30 | CAWGTQGTEAFF
TRBJ1-1 | TRBD1 | TRBV6-5 | CASSYYQGGTEAFF
TRBJ2-1 | - | TRBV5-1 | CASSLEAGPSSYNEQFF
TRBJ2-1 | - | TRBV14 | CASSPDQSGNEQFF
TRBJ2-7 | TRBD2 | TRBV7-6 | CASSLVTSGPTYEQYF
TRBJ2-7 | - | TRBV29-1 | CSVGDNAYEQYF
TRBJ2-1 | - | TRBV29-1 | CSVLAGKIGNEQFF
TRBJ2-7 | - | TRBV9 | CASSVGPGISYEQYF